A few counts support the clone carrying this T cell receptor beta chain. Its antigen remains unidentified. The CDR3 contains 13 residues. Trimming took off 3 bases at V and 7 bases at J, with 13 bases between the two ends. Germline assignment: CDR1 SGDLS and CDR2 YYNGEE. This sample was included in a study of T cells after yellow fever vaccination. Whole-study context: SMART-Seq v4 Ultra Low Input prepared the low-cell-number fractions. Study-wide results and caveats: Researchers cautioned that FACS-sorted repertoires could harbor abundant clonotypes contaminating from the bulk population. Some clonotypes were seen in both the CD4 and the CD8 compartments. These made up a small share and likely arose from convergent recombination. Clones from primary vaccination mostly reappeared after the booster (around 97% CD4, over 85% CD8).

TCRdb re-derived calls from the 5' RACE reads in MiXCR, one entry per CDR3 protein. The table shows fewer than 450,000 distinct CDR3 sequences, with roughly 12% occurring only once. The chain combines TRBV9 with TRBJ1-1; D is undetermined. Sequenced material: PBMCs, taken on the day of the first yellow fever vaccination. This receptor was identified in a man aged 18 to 30 who received the YFV17D yellow fever vaccine. The CDR3 DNA reads as TGTGCCAGCAGCGACCTTAGTCTTGGTGAAGCTTTCTTT. Its translation is CASSDLSLGEAFF.